This T cell receptor (beta chain) was captured by sequencing in a study of blood T cell repertoires in COVID-19. On the study more broadly: Whether acute or convalescent, the COVID-19 samples came from the United States, Italy and Spain. From T cells, B-cell-depleted T cells, or PBMCs came the material, which was cDNA or gDNA.

Authors' processing steps: Quantification of nucleated cells was approximated via reference gene primer amplification. Libraries were prepared by immunoSEQ multiplex PCR; TCRdb keeps only in-frame clonotypes and omits some of them. From that table come the V and J calls and clone size; the DNA was used to work out D and trimming. The sample includes some 460,000 clones, about 89% seen only once; the top ten take more than 4%. The clonotype originates from a woman aged 25 to 45 with acute or convalescent COVID-19. Sequencing used peripheral blood.

CDR3 nucleotide sequence: TGTGCCAGCTCACCAGGACAGACAGAATACTATGGCTACACCTTC. Translation gives CASSPGQTEYYGYTF. This chain links TRBV18 with TRBJ1-2, with a tentative D call TRBD1 (6 bases). Trimming took off 2 bases at V and 3 bases at J, with 13 bases between the two ends. CDR3 size: 15 residues. Per germline, CDR1 KGHSH and CDR2 LQKENI.